The clone carrying this T cell receptor (beta chain) was counted ten times or more. Its antigen is still unknown. The data stem from a study of T cell repertoires in cytomegalovirus infection. The overall study: Public TCR beta signatures were indicative of both CMV infection and a matching HLA type. Points from the study as a whole: It was HLA-C-restricted CMV-specific TCR beta clonotypes that dominated the response ex vivo. Cumulative frequency of public TCR beta families picked out carriers of CMV plus the relevant HLA.

In germline, CDR1 is SGHTA, CDR2 FQGNSA. This CDR3 spans 12 amino acids. Trimming cost V 2 bases and J 6 bases, with 7 bases left between them. TCRdb re-called the reads through MiXCR, storing one row per CDR3 protein. The repertoire holds 700,000 to 900,000 distinct CDR3 sequences, with about 27% as singletons. The starting material was cultured CD8+ T cells from PBMCs, obtained from culture after CMV antigen stimulation. The chain uses TRBV7-2 and TRBJ1-1; D unresolved. This receptor was taken from a human donor in good health (CMV status not recorded). Some clones in this sample may be carry-over from other donors' samples. The CDR3, as DNA: TGTGCCAGCAGCTTATACCTTGCTGAAGCTTTCTTT. Translation gives CASSLYLAEAFF. The full variable domain, in which reference TRBV7-2 and TRBJ1-1 provide the parts outside the CDR3, is GAGVSQSPSNKVTEKGKDVELRCDPISGHTALYWYRQSLGQGLEFLIYFQGNSAPDKSGLPSDRFSAERTGGSVSTLTIQRTQQEDSAVYLCASSLYLAEAFFGQGTRLTVV.